What follows are 22 T cell receptor beta chains derived from one specimen sequenced in a study of T cell responses to AZD1222 COVID-19 vaccine. Profiling relied on immunoSEQ multiplex PCR, and the TCRdb table lists in-frame clones only, not all of them. The sample shows approximately 110,000 clones, approximately 85% of them seen only once. The starting material was peripheral blood, obtained on day 0 of AZD1222 vaccination. These receptor sequences come from an adult in good health.

V usage is TRBV24-1 and J usage is TRBJ1-1, with 8 bases identical to TRBD1. Trimming cost V 5 bases and J 7 bases; bases outside gene matches: 2. Germline CDR1 reads KGHDR; CDR2 reads SFDVKD. The CDR3 runs 12 residues. The CDR3, as DNA: TGTGCCACCAGTGGCGGGACAGGTGAAGCTTTCTTT. This codes for CATSGGTGEAFF.

With regard to this clone: Relative to the germline gene, one junction end is altered; a read error may explain this. The V and J genes are TRBV5-6 and TRBJ2-1; a weak D match, TRBD1 (5 bases). The CDR3 extends over 14 amino acids. Germline V lookup: CDR1 SGHDT, CDR2 YYEEEE. CDR3 residues: CAGSETANYNEQFF. Written as DNA, the CDR3 is TGTGCCGGCAGCGAGACAGCTAACTACAATGAGCAGTTCTTC.

The chain employs TRBV30 and TRBJ1-6; D call uncertain. The V end was cut by 5 bases, the J end by 10 bases, with 15 bases between. CDR1 and CDR2 (germline): GTSNPN, SVGIG (reference sequence). The CDR3 consists of 13 residues. DNA for the CDR3: TGTGCCTGGGGATCAGAGTTACCCTCACCCCTCCACTTT. Translation gives CAWGSELPSPLHF.

The V gene is TRBV12-3 or TRBV12-4, the J gene TRBJ2-5, with D uncertain. This CDR3 is 11 amino acids long. V shed 5 bases and J shed 9 bases, with 10 bases lying between them. The CDR3 DNA follows: TGTGCCAGCAGTGTCCGAGGCCCCCAGTACTTC. This gives the protein CASSVRGPQYF.

This clone has only a few counts. This chain links TRBV7-8 with TRBJ1-1; tentatively, D is TRBD1 (6 bases). V lost 5 bases to trimming and J lost 3 bases, with 10 bases between them. Per germline, CDR1 SGHVS and CDR2 FQNEAQ. CDR3 length: 13 amino acids. The CDR3 DNA reads as TGTGCCAGCAGCGCCAAGGGGGACACTGAAGCTTTCTTT. This translates into CASSAKGDTEAFF.

The V call is TRBV27, the J call TRBJ1-5; perhaps TRBD1 as D (5 bases). The CDR3 totals 15 residues. Per germline, CDR1 MNHEY and CDR2 SMNVEV (reference sequence). Deletions cut 0 bases from V and 7 bases from J, with 13 bases between. CDR3 loop: CASSLSSGTGQPQHF. CDR3 bases: TGTGCCAGCAGTTTATCCTCAGGGACCGGACAGCCCCAGCATTTT.

The chain couples TRBV19 to TRBJ1-5, with D unresolved. Per germline, CDR1 LNHDA and CDR2 SQIVND (reference sequence). This CDR3 is built from 13 residues. Trimming pared 5 bases from V and 3 bases from J, leaving 8 bases between. The CDR3 is CASSPLHNQPQHF. CDR3 coding DNA: TGTGCCAGTAGTCCACTCCACAATCAGCCCCAGCATTTT.

The rearrangement links TRBV3-1 (or the pseudogene TRBV3-2) to TRBJ2-7; 8 nucleotides match TRBD1. CDR1 is LGHDT, CDR2 YNNKEL, per germline (reference sequence). This CDR3 spans 15 amino acids. V was clipped by 4 bases and J by 5 bases; unmatched bases: 10. CDR3 sequence (DNA): TGTGCCAGCAGCCTTCGGACAGGGTCGGGCCACGAGCAGTACTTC. This translates into CASSLRTGSGHEQYF.

The chain uses TRBV5-6 and TRBJ1-5; TRBD1 matches at 7 bases. CDR1 SGHDT and CDR2 YYEEEE come from the germline V gene. The CDR3 extends over 17 amino acids. Trimming removed 4 bases from V and 6 bases from J; junction bases left unmatched: 16. CDR3 in DNA: TGTGCCAGCAGCCTAAGCTCGACAGGGAGTCAAAGTCAGCCCCAGCATTTT. Its translation: CASSLSSTGSQSQPQHF.

The chain recombines TRBV10-3 with TRBJ2-5; 9 bases line up with TRBD2. CDR1 is ENHRY and CDR2 is SYGVKD in the germline V gene. This CDR3 region has 15 residues. V gave up 5 bases and J gave up 10 bases; unmatched junction bases: 14. For the CDR3, the DNA is TGTGCCATCAGTACCTTAGCGGGGGCCGAATACATCCAGTACTTC. As protein: CAISTLAGAEYIQYF.

The V call is TRBV9, the J call TRBJ1-4, with D unresolved. CDR3 length: 14 residues. Germline CDR1 SGDLS, CDR2 YYNGEE. Trimming shortened V by 0 bases and J by 8 bases, and 11 bases separated the two germline ends. CDR3 sequence: CASSVEDGKEKLFF. CDR3 DNA sequence: TGTGCCAGCAGCGTAGAAGATGGGAAAGAAAAACTGTTTTTT.

CDR3 residues: CASSVAGDGIYEQYF. CDR3 nucleotides: TGTGCCAGCAGCGTAGCAGGGGATGGGATATACGAGCAGTACTTC. This sequence joins TRBV9 and TRBJ2-7, with D possibly matching TRBD1 (6 bases). The ends were cut back, 0 bases at V and 4 bases at J, with 14 bases in the middle. CDR3 size: 15 residues. Germline CDR1 SGDLS, CDR2 YYNGEE.

The chain uses TRBV18 and TRBJ2-5; 9 bases are a match to TRBD1. Germline CDR1 and CDR2: KGHSH and LQKENI. This CDR3 contains 15 residues. J was trimmed by 3 bases and V by 4 bases; bases with no gene match: 6. The CDR3 DNA reads as TGTGCCAGCTCACGCGGGACAGGGTGGGAAGAGACCCAGTACTTC. Protein product: CASSRGTGWEETQYF.

This clone was seen a handful of times. The genes are TRBV6-2 or TRBV6-3 and TRBJ1-5; 7 bases align to TRBD1. Losses at the gene ends were 4 bases for V and 6 bases for J; bases not matched to a gene: 9. CDR1 and CDR2 from the germline V gene are MNHEY and SVGEGT. The length of the CDR3 is 15 residues. CDR3 protein: CASSWGDRDVQPQHF. The CDR3, as DNA: TGTGCCAGCAGTTGGGGAGACAGGGATGTTCAGCCCCAGCATTTT.

This clone showed up just a few times. The gene calls are TRBV10-2 and TRBJ2-5; D ambiguous. The CDR3 extends over 14 amino acids. V was shortened by 1 base and J by 0 bases, with 6 bases between the two germline ends. CDR1 and CDR2 from the germline V gene are WSHSY and SAAADI. Written as DNA, the CDR3 is TGCGCCAGCAGTGAGTTCGAGTACCAAGAGACCCAGTACTTC. It translates to CASSEFEYQETQYF.

This clone was recorded only once. The J gene is TRBJ2-6, the V gene TRBV3-1 (or the pseudogene TRBV3-2); TRBD1 is a possible D gene (6 bases). From germline, CDR1 is LGHDT and CDR2 YNNKEL (reference sequence). The CDR3 consists of 18 residues. V was clipped by 1 base and J by 2 bases, with 15 bases between them. CDR3 bases: TGTGCCAGCAGCCAAGGGGGGCTCAGGGTGGCTGGGGCCAACGTCCTGACTTTC. Amino acid sequence: CASSQGGLRVAGANVLTF.

The chain is built from TRBV6-5 and TRBJ1-6; 9 bases match TRBD1. The ends lost 6 bases at V and 9 bases at J; junction bases unmatched: 6. Germline loops: CDR1 MNHEY, CDR2 SVGAGI. The CDR3 extends over 14 amino acids. The CDR3 DNA reads as TGTGCCAGCAGCTCTCACAGGGGGCTTTCACCCCTCCACTTT. Its protein product is CASSSHRGLSPLHF.

This clone appeared many times. This chain connects TRBV4-2 to TRBJ2-2; D is possibly TRBD2 (5 bases). In germline, CDR1 is LGHNA, CDR2 YNFKEQ. V was shortened by 4 bases and J by 6 bases, with 9 bases between the two germline ends. The CDR3 covers 13 residues. The CDR3 sequence: CASSLGLAGELFF. In DNA form, the CDR3 reads TGTGCCAGCAGCCTTGGACTGGCCGGGGAGCTGTTTTTT.

This chain connects TRBV28 to TRBJ1-6, with 7 bases fitting TRBD1. CDR3 length equals 20 residues. Germline V CDR1 and CDR2: MDHEN, SYDVKM. V gave up 3 bases and J gave up 3 bases; unmatched junction bases: 17. This CDR3 is CASSFFRRDSHLHYNSPLHF. CDR3 DNA: TGTGCCAGCAGTTTCTTTCGTCGGGACAGCCACCTTCACTATAATTCACCCCTCCACTTT.

This clone appeared many times. The rearrangement joins TRBV6-5 to TRBJ1-2, with D possibly TRBD1 on 5 matching bases. Trimming removed 0 bases at V and 8 bases at J, with 13 bases between. Germline loops: CDR1 MNHEY, CDR2 SVGAGI. The CDR3 totals 14 residues. CDR3 DNA: TGTGCCAGCAGTTACTCCGCCGGGGCAGGGGGCTACACCTTC. Encoded protein: CASSYSAGAGGYTF.

The rearrangement joins TRBV2 to TRBJ2-4; 8 nucleotides line up with TRBD1. J was trimmed by 12 bases and V by 6 bases; bases with no gene match: 4. This CDR3 has 11 amino acids. Germline CDR1 reads SNHLY; CDR2 reads FYNNEI. For the CDR3, the DNA is TGTGCCAGCAGGGGGACAGGATCTCAGTACTTC. Translation gives CASRGTGSQYF. The variable domain in full, completed from reference TRBV2 and TRBJ2-4, reads EPEVTQTPSHQVTQMGQEVILRCVPISNHLYFYWYRQILGQKVEFLVSFYNNEISEKSEIFDDQFSVERPDGSNFTLKIRSTKLEDSAMYFCASRGTGSQYFGAGTRLSVL.

The gene calls are TRBV18 and TRBJ1-1, with no clear D. The CDR3 is made up of 13 amino acids. Trimming removed 6 bases at V and 3 bases at J, with 11 bases between. Per germline, CDR1 KGHSH and CDR2 LQKENI. DNA of the CDR3: TGTGCCAGCTCCCTTCATGTGGACACTGAAGCTTTCTTT. Its protein is CASSLHVDTEAFF.